Given below is one T cell receptor beta chain in context. Antigen: not known. The CDR3 extends over 15 amino acids. Germline trimming cut 4 bases from V and 8 bases from J; bases unmatched to any gene: 6. Germline values: CDR1 LGHDT, CDR2 YNNKEL (reference sequence). The data originate from a study of T cell responses to AZD1222 COVID-19 vaccine. Study conclusions and caveats: There were repertoire samples only from the period after the peak T cell response.

Assay used: immunoSEQ multiplex PCR; TCRdb lists only in-frame clones, some missing. The sample shows roughly 130,000 clones, 80% to 90% of them seen only once. The receptor's source is an adult in good health. The chain joins TRBV3-1 (or the pseudogene TRBV3-2) to TRBJ2-2; TRBD1 matches at 11 bases. The sample here was peripheral blood, taken on day 0 of MenACWY control vaccination. The CDR3: CASSLWTGGMGELFF. The CDR3 DNA reads as TGTGCCAGCAGCCTATGGACAGGGGGCATGGGGGAGCTGTTTTTT.